Sequencing of this TCR beta chain was carried out in a study of breast tumors, draining lymph nodes, adjacent tissues. The CDR3 extends over 12 amino acids. Per germline, CDR1 SQVTM and CDR2 ANQGSEA. V shed 1 base and J shed 5 bases, with 8 bases lying between them. This clonotype was counted at least ten times. TCRdb called the multiplex PCR reads again in MiXCR, with one record for every CDR3 protein. The table records 250,000 or so distinct CDR3 sequences, about 33% of them present only once. Breast cancer patients provided tissue from their axillary draining lymph nodes. The specimen sequenced was axillary lymph node tissue. The V call is TRBV29-1, the J call TRBJ2-5; D may correspond to TRBD1 or TRBD2 (5 bases each). The source of this sequence is a female donor with breast cancer. Some clones in this sample may be carry-over from other donors' samples. The DNA of the CDR3 is TGCAGCGTTGAAGCTGGGGGTGAGACCCAGTACTTC. It translates to CSVEAGGETQYF.